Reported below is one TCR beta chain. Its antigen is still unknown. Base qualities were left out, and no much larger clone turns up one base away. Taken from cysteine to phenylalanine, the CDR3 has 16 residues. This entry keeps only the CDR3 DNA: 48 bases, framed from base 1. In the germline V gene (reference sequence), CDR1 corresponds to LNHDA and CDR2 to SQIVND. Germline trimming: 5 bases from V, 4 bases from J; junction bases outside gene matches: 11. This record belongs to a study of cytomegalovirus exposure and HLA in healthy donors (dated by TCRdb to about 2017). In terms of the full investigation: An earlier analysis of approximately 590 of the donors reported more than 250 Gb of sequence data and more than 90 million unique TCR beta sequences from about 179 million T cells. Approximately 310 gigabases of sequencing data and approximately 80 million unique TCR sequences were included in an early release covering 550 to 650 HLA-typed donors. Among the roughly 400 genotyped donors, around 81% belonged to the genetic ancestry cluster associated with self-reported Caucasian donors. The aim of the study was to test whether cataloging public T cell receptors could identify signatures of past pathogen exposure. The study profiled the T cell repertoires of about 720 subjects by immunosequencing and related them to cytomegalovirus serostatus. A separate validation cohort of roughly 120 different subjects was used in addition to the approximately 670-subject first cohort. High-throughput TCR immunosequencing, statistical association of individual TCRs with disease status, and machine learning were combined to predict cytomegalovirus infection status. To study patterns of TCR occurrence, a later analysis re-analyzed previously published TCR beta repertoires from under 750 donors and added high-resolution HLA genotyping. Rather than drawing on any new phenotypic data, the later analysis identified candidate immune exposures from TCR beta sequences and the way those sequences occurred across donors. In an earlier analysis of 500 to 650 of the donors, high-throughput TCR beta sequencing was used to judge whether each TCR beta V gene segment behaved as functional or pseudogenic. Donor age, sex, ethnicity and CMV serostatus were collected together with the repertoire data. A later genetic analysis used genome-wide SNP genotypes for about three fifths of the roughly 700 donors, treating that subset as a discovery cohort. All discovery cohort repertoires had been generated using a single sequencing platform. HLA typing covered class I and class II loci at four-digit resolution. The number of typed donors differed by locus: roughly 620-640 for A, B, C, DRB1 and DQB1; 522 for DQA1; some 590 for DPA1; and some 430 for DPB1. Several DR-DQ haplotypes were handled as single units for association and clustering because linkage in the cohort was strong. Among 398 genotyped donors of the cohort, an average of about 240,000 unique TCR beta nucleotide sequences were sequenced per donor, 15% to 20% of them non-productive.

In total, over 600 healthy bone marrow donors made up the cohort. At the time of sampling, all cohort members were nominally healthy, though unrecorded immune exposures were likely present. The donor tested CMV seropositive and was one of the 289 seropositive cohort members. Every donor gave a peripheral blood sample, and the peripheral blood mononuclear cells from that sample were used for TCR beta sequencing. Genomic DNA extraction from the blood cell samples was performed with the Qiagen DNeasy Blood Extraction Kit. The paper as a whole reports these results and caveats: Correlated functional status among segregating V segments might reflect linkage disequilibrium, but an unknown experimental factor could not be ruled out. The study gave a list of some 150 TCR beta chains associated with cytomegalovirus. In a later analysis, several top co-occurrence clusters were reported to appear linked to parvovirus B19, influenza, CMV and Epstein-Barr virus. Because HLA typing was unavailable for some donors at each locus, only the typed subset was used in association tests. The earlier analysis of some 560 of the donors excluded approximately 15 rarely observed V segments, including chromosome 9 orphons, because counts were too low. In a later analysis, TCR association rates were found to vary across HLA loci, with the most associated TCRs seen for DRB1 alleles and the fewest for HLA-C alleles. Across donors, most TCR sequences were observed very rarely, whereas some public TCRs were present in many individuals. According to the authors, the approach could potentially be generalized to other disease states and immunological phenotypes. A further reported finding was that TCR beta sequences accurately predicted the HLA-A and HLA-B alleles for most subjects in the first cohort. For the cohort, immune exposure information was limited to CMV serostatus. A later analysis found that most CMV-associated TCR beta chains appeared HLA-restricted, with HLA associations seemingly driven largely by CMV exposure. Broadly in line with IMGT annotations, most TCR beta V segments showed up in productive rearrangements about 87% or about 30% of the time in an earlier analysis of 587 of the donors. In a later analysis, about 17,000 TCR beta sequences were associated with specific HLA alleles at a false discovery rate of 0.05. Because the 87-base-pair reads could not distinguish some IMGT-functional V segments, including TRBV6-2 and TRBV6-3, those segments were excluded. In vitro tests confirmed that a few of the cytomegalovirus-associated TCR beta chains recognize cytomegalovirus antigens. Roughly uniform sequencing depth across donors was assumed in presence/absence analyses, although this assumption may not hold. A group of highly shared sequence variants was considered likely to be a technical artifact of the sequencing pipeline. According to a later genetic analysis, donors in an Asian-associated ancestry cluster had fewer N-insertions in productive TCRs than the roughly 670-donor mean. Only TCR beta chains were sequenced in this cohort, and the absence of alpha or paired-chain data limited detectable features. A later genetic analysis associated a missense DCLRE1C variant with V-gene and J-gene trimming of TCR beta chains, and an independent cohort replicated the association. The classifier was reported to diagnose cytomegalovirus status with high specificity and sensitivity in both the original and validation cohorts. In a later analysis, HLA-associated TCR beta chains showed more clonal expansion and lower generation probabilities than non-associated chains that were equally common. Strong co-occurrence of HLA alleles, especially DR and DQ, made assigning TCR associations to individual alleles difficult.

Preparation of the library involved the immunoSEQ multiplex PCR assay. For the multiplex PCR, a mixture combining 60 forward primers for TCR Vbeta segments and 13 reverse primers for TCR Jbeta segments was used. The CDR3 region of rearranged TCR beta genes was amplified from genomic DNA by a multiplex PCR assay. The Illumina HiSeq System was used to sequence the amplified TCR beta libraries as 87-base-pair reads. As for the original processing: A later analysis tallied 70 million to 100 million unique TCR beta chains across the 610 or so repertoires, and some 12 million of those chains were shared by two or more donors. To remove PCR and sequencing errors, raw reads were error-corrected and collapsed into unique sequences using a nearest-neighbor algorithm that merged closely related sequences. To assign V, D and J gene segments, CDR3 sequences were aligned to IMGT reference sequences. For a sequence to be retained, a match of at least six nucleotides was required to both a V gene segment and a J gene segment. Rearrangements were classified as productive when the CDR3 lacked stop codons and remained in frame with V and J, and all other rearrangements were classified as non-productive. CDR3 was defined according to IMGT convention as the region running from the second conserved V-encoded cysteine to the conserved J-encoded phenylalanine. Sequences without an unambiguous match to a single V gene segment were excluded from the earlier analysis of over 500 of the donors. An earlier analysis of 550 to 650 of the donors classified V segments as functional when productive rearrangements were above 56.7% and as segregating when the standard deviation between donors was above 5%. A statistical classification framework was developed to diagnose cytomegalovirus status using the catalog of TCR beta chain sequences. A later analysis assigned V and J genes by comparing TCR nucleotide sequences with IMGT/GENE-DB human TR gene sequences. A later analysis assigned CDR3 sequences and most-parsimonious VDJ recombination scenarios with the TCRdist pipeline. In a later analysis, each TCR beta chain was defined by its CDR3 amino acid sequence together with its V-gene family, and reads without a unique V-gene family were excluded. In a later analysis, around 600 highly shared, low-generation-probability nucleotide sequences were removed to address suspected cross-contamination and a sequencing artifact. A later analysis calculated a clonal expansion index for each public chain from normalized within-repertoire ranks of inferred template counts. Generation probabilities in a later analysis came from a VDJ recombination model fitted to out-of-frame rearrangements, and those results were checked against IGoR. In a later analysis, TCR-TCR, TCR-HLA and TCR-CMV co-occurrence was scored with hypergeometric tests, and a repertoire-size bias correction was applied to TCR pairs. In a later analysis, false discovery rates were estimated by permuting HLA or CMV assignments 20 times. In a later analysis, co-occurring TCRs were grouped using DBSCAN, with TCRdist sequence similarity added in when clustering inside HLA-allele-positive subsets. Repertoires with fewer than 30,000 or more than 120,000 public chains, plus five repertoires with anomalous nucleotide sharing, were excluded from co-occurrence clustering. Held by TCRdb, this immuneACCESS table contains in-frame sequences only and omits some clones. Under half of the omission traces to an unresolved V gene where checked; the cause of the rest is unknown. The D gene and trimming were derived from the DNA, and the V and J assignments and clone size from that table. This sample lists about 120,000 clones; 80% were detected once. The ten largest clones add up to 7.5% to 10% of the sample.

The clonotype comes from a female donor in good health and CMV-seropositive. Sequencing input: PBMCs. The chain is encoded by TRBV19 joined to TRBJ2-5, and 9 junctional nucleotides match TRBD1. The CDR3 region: CASSPDAGTGSETQYF. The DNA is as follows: TGTGCCAGTAGTCCGGACGCCGGGACAGGGTCAGAGACCCAGTACTTC.